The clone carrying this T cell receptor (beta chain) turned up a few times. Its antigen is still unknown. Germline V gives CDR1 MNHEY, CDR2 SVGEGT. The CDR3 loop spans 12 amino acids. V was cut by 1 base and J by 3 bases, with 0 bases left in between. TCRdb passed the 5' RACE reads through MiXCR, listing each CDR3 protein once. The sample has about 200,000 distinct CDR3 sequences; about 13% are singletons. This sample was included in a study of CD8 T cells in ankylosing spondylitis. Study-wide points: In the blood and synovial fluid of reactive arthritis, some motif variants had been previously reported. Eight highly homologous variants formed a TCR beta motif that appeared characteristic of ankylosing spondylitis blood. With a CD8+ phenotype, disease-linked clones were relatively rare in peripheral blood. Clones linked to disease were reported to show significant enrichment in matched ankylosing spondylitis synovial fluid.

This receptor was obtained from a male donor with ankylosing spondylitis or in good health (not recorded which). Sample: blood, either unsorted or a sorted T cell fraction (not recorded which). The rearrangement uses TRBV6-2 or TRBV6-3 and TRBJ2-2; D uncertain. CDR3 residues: CASSYYTGELFF. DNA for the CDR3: TGTGCCAGCAGTTACTACACCGGGGAGCTGTTTTTT.